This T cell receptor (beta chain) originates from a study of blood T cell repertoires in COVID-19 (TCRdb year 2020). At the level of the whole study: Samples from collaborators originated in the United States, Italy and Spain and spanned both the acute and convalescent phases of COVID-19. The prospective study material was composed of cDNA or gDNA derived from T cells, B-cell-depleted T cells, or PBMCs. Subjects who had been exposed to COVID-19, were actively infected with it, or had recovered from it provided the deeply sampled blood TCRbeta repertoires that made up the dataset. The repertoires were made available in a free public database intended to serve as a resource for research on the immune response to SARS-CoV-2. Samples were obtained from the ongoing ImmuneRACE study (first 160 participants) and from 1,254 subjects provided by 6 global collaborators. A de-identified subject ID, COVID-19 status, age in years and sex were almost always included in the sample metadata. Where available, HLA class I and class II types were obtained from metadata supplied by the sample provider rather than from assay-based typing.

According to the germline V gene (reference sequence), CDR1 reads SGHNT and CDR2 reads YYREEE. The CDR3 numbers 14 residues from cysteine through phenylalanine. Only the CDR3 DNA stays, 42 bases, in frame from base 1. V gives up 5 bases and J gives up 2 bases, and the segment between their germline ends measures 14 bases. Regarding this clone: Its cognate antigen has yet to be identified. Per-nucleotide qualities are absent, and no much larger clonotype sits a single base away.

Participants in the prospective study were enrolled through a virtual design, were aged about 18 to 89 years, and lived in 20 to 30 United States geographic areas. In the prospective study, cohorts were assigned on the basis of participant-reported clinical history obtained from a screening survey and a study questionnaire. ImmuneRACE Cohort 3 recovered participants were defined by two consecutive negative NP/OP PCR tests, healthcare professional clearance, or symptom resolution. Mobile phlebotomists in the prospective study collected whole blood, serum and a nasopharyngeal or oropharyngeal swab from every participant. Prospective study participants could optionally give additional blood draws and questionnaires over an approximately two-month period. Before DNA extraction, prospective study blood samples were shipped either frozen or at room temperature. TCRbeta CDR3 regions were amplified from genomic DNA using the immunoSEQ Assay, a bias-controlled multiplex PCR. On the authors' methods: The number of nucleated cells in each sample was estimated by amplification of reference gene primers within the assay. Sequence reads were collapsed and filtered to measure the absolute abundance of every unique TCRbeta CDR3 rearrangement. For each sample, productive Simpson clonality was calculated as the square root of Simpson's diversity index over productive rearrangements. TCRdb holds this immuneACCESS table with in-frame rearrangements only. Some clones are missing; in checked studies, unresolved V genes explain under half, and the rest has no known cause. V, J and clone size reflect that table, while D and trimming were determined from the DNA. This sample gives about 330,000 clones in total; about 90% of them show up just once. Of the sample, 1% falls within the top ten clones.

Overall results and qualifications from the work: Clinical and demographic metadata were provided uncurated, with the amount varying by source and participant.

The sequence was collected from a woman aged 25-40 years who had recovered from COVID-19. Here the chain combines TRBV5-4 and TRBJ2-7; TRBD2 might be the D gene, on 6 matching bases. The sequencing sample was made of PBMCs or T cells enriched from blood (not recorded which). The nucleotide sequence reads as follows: TGTGCCAGCAGTCCGGGACTCCAAACCTACGAGCAGTACTTC. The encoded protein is CASSPGLQTYEQYF.